This paragraph reports one T cell receptor beta chain. The sample originates from a study of blood T cell repertoires in COVID-19. Here immunoSEQ multiplex PCR was the method, and the copy in TCRdb shows in-frame clones only, minus some. The table has over 350,000 clones, roughly 91% seen once. The study counted Cohort 3 donors as recovered given two negative PCRs, clearance, or symptom resolution. Sequencing used PBMCs or T cells enriched from blood (not recorded which). This clonotype was sampled from a woman between 18 and 29 years old who had recovered from COVID-19.

DNA for the CDR3: TGTGCCAGCAGCCAAGGGCTCTACGAGCAGTACTTC. Translating it yields CASSQGLYEQYF. The chain links TRBV3-1 (or the pseudogene TRBV3-2) to TRBJ2-7; D is unresolved. Per the germline V gene, CDR1 is LGHDT and CDR2 is YNNKEL (reference sequence). V gave up 1 base and J gave up 3 bases, with 4 bases separating them. The CDR3 sequence is 12 residues long.